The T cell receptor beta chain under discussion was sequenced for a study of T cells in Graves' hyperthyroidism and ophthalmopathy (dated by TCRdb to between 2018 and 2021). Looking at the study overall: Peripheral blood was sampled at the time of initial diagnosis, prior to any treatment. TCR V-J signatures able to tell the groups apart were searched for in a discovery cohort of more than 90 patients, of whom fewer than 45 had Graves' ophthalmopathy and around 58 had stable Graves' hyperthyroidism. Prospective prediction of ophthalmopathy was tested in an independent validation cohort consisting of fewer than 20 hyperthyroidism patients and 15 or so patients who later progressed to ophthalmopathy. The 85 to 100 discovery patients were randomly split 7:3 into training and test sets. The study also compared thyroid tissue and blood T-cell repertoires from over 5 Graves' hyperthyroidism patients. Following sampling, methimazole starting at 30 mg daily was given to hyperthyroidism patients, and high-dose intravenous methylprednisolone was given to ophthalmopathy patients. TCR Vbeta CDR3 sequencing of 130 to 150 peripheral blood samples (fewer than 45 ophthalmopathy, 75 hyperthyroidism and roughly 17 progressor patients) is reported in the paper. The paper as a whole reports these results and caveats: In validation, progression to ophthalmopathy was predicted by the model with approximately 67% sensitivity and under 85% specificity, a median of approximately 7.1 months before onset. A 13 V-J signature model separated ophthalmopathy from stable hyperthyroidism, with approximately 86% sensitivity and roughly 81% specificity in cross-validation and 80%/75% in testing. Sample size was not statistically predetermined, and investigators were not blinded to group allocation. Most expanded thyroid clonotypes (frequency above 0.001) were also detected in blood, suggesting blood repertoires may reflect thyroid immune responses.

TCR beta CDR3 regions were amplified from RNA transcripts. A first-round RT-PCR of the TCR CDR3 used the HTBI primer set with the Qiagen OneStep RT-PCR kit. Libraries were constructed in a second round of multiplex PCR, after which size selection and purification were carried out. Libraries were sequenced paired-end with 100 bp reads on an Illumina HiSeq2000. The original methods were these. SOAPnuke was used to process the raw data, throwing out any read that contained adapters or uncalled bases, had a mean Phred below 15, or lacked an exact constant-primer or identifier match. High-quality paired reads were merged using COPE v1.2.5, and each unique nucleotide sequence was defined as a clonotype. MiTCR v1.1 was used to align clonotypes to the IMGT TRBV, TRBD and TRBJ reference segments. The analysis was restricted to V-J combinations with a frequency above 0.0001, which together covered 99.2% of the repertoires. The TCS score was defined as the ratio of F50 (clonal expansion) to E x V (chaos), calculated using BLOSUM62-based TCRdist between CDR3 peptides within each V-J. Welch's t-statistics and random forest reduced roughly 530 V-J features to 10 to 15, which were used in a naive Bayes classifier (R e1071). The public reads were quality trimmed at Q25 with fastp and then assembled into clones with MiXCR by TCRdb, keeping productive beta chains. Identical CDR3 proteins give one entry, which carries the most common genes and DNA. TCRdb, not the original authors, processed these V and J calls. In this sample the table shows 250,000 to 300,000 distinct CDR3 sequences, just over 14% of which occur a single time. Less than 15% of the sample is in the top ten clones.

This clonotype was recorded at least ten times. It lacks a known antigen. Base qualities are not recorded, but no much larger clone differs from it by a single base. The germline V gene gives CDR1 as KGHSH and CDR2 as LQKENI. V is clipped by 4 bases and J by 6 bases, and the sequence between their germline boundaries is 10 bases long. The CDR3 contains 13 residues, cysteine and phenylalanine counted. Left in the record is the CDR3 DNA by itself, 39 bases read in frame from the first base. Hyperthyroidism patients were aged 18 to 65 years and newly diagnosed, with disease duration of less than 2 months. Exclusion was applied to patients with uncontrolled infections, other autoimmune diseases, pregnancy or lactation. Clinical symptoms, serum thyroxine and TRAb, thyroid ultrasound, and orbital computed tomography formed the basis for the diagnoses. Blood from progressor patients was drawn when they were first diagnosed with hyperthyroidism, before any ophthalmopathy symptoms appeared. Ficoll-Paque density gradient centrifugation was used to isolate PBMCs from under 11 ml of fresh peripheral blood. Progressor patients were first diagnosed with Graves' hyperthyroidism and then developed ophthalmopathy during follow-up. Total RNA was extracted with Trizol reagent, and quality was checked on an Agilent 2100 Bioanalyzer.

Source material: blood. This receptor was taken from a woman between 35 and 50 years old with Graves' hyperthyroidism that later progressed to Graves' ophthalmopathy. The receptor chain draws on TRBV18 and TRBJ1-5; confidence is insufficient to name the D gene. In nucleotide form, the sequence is TGTGCCAGCTCACTCAGCTTCCCTCAGCCCCAGCATTTT. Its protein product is CASSLSFPQPQHF.